This T cell receptor (beta chain) was identified in a study of shared clonotypes between healthy human individuals. Study information: The donors, two women and three men, were aged 18 to 49. The study, taken as a whole, reports: Researchers found naive subsets generally carried larger estimated richness than memory subsets.

Deletions cut 0 bases from V and 1 base from J, with 10 bases between. Germline loops: CDR1 SGHNT, CDR2 YYREEE (reference sequence). The CDR3 runs to 16 residues. To note about this clone: Antigen unknown.

Some clones are missing from TCRdb's copy, which holds only in-frame ones; the method was immunoSEQ multiplex PCR. The sample carries about 1.1 million clones, approximately 80% recorded once. This receptor was taken from a man aged 18-30 years in good health. Some clones in this sample may be carry-over from other donors' samples. The genes are TRBV5-4 and TRBJ1-4, with D unresolved. Sequencing used memory CD4+ T cells from PBMCs. The subset: CD45RA-negative fraction. The CDR3 spells CASSLGVAGTNEKLFF. The CDR3 bases are TGTGCCAGCAGCTTGGGGGTGGCGGGAACTAATGAAAAACTGTTTTTT. The full variable domain, completed using reference TRBV5-4 and TRBJ1-4, is ETGVTQSPTHLIKTRGQQVTLRCSSQSGHNTVSWYQQALGQGPQFIFQYYREEENGRGNFPPRFSGLQFPNYSSELNVNALELDDSALYLCASSLGVAGTNEKLFFGSGTQLSVL.